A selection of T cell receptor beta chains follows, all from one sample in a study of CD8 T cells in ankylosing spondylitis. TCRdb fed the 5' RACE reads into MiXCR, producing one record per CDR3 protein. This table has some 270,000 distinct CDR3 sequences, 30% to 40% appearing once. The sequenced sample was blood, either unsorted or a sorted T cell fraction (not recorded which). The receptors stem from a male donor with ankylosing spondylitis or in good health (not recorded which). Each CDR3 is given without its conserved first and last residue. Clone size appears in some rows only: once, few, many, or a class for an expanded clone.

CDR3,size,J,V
SARDGGASTDTQY,-,TRBJ2-3,TRBV20-1
ATSQENTEAF,-,TRBJ1-1,TRBV10-3
SAVHGGGPYEQY,-,TRBJ2-7,TRBV29-1
ASSITLIYGYT,-,TRBJ1-2,TRBV12-3/TRBV12-4
ASSMGLEETQY,-,TRBJ2-5,TRBV19
ASKHGTGNQPQH,-,TRBJ1-5,TRBV6-1
SARIPFGPQSLH,-,TRBJ1-6,TRBV20-1
SERMGDTQY,few,TRBJ2-3,TRBV20-1
ASSPKSGEQY,-,TRBJ2-7,TRBV18
ASSPFNGNTEAF,-,TRBJ1-1,TRBV11-2
ASSLRAGRQETQY,few,TRBJ2-5,TRBV12-3/TRBV12-4
SDLTGVGYT,-,TRBJ1-2,TRBV29-1
ASSLQGAEEKLF,-,TRBJ1-4,TRBV18
ASSGRGNTEAF,-,TRBJ1-1,TRBV21-1
ASSYADAGMNEQY,-,TRBJ2-7,TRBV6-5
SARAGLAGRDTQY,few,TRBJ2-3,TRBV20-1
ASSFSAGGSYNEQF,few,TRBJ2-1,TRBV5-1
ASSDTYRGSVLT,few,TRBJ2-6,TRBV5-1
ASSQPGLGGDEQY,-,TRBJ2-7,TRBV7-2
SARRDRGTGELF,-,TRBJ2-2,TRBV20-1
SVEDYRTGETQY,many,TRBJ2-5,TRBV29-1
SVSDRGGNQPQH,-,TRBJ1-5,TRBV29-1
ASRTWTAGEGTQY,-,TRBJ2-5,TRBV2
ASSSQGNTEAF,-,TRBJ1-1,TRBV6-5
SAMRDQPQH,few,TRBJ1-5,TRBV20-1
SARHSSYEQY,few,TRBJ2-7,TRBV29-1
SARRASSYEQY,few,TRBJ2-7,TRBV20-1
SVGSLRKTYEQY,few,TRBJ2-7,TRBV29-1
SASRDIEQY,-,TRBJ2-7,TRBV20-1
SARDTRRVENSPLH,-,TRBJ1-6,TRBV20-1
ASSLVPVSGGFTGELF,-,TRBJ2-2,TRBV11-2
ASSWTGGNEQF,many,TRBJ2-1,TRBV5-1
SGTSTDTQY,many,TRBJ2-3,TRBV29-1
ASTPRTGYEQF,few,TRBJ2-1,TRBV7-9
SVEVAGGSNNEQF,-,TRBJ2-1,TRBV29-1
SARGDRTYNEQF,-,TRBJ2-1,TRBV20-1
SARDVVTGGSYEQY,-,TRBJ2-7,TRBV20-1
ASSLHSRGAF,few,TRBJ1-1,TRBV12-3/TRBV12-4
ASSFGGAYETQY,few,TRBJ2-5,TRBV12-3/TRBV12-4
ASSFVRGESEQY,few,TRBJ2-7,TRBV5-1
ASRGGGQTQY,-,TRBJ2-5,TRBV28
ASSPTTEETQY,few,TRBJ2-5,TRBV18